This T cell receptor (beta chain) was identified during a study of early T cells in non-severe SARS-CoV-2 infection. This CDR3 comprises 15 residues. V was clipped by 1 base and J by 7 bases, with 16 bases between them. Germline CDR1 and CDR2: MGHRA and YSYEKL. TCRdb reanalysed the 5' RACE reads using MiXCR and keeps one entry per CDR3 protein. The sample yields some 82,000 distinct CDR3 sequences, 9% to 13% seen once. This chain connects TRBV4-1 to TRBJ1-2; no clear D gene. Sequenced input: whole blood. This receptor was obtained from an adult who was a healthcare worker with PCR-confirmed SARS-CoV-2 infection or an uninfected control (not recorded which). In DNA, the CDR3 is TGCGCCAGCAGCCAAGCCCCGTACATCGGCTCTGGCTACACCTTC. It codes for CASSQAPYIGSGYTF.